This T cell receptor beta chain was sequenced in a study of regulatory T cells in long-lasting Graves disease. Study-level results: Public clonotype sharing was higher in persistent than newly diagnosed patients.

Time point described: newly diagnosed GD, antithyroid drugs for less than 3 months. Extracted PBMC RNA gave rise to the TCR library. Of note for this clonotype: Its target is not known.

The CDR3 consists of 14 residues. V lost 5 bases to trimming and J lost 2 bases, with 10 bases between them. Relying on iRepertoire HTBI primers and Arm-PCR of CDR3 regions, the team built TCR beta libraries. Each CDR3 protein gets one entry after TCRdb re-called the multiplex PCR reads with MiXCR. This sample has 320,000 or so distinct CDR3 sequences, with about 18% found just once. This sequence joins TRBV12-3 or TRBV12-4 and TRBJ2-1; D gene uncertain. This specimen consisted of peripheral blood mononuclear cells (PBMCs), obtained at new diagnosis, from a patient treated with antithyroid drugs. This TCR derives from a female donor with Graves disease. The CDR3 bases are TGTGCCAGCAGTCGACCGAGTACCTACAATGAGCAGTTCTTC. This gives the protein CASSRPSTYNEQFF.